These 32 T cell receptor beta chains came from one sample sequenced in a study of T cells in Graves' hyperthyroidism and ophthalmopathy. The CDR3 regions of TCR beta were amplified from RNA transcripts. Initially, a first-round RT-PCR of the TCR CDR3 employed the HTBI primer set. Via MiXCR, TCRdb re-called the multiplex PCR reads, giving one row per CDR3 protein. In the table there are hundreds of thousands of distinct CDR3 sequences, about 14% of which are singletons. Sequences were obtained from blood. The receptors originated from a woman aged 50 to 60 with Graves' ophthalmopathy.

This clonotype was seen ten or more times. The chain uses TRBV27 and TRBJ2-1; TRBD1 or TRBD2 may be the D gene (5 bases each). Trimming pared 0 bases from V and 3 bases from J, leaving 21 bases between. The germline V gene encodes CDR1 MNHEY and CDR2 SMNVEV (reference sequence). The CDR3 is made up of 19 amino acids. The CDR3, as DNA: TGTGCCAGCAGTTTATCGAGGGGCGTCGCGCGGAAATTCTACAATGAGCAGTTCTTC. Translation gives CASSLSRGVARKFYNEQFF.

V and J are TRBV10-3 and TRBJ2-3; D may be TRBD1 (7 bases). With 10 bases removed from V and 8 bases from J, the gap between germline ends came to 13 bases. CDR1 is ENHRY, CDR2 SYGVKD, per germline. The CDR3 consists of 11 residues. The DNA for the CDR3 is TGTGCCACCAATCAGGGGGGTACGCAGTATTTT. Encoded protein: CATNQGGTQYF.

CDR3 loop: CASSLRSLGGQGRGYGYTF. CDR3 coding DNA: TGTGCCAGCAGTTTACGCTCTCTGGGGGGACAGGGCCGGGGCTATGGCTACACCTTC. V gene TRBV27 combines with J gene TRBJ1-2; TRBD1 agrees at 9 bases. Germline V gene sequence: CDR1 MNHEY, CDR2 SMNVEV (reference sequence). V lost 2 bases and J lost 4; bases outside the gene matches: 17. CDR3 length: 19 residues.

This clonotype showed up many times. The chain couples TRBV4-1 to TRBJ2-1; possible D gene TRBD2, 7 bases. This CDR3 contains 19 residues. With 0 bases removed from V and 4 bases from J, the gap between germline ends came to 22 bases. CDR1 is MGHRA and CDR2 is YSYEKL in the germline V gene. This CDR3 reads CASSQDRGGGIRGYNEQFF. The CDR3 DNA follows: TGCGCCAGCAGCCAAGATCGGGGCGGGGGCATCCGAGGTTACAATGAGCAGTTCTTC.

This chain uses TRBV27 with TRBJ1-1, with D possibly matching TRBD1 (5 bases). Germline-derived CDR1 and CDR2 are MNHEY and SMNVEV (reference sequence). The CDR3 has 15 amino acids. Trimming took off 5 bases at V and 1 base at J, with 14 bases between the two ends. The CDR3: CASSGGGTANTEAFF. For the CDR3, the DNA is TGTGCCAGCAGTGGGGGGGGGACCGCGAACACTGAAGCTTTCTTT.

The genes are TRBV28 and TRBJ2-7, with TRBD1 matching over 7 bases. The CDR3 runs 15 residues. Trimming cost V 3 bases and J 4 bases; bases outside gene matches: 9. CDR1 and CDR2 from the germline V gene are MDHEN and SYDVKM. CDR3 sequence (DNA): TGTGCCAGCAGTTTCCCCCACAGGGGAAGGTACGAGCAGTACTTC. Translated: CASSFPHRGRYEQYF.

This clonotype was counted many times. V and J are TRBV10-3 and TRBJ1-1; 8 bases map to TRBD1. The CDR3 covers 15 residues. V lost 3 bases to trimming and J lost 3 bases; unmatched junction nucleotides: 6. Germline V gene data show CDR1 as ENHRY and CDR2 as SYGVKD. Written as DNA, the CDR3 is TGTGCCATCAGTGACCAGGGGGCCATTTACACTGAAGCTTTCTTT. Encoded protein: CAISDQGAIYTEAFF.

There are many counts of this clonotype. The gene calls are TRBV30 and TRBJ2-7; D not certain. This CDR3 spans 11 amino acids. V dropped 4 bases and J dropped 1 base, with 5 bases sitting between them. The V gene's germline CDR1 is GTSNPN and CDR2 SVGIG (reference sequence). DNA of the CDR3: TGTGCCTGGATGAATTCCTACGAGCAGTACTTC. This encodes CAWMNSYEQYF.

In the case of this clonotype: This may come from a read error, since a much larger clone is one base off. The rearrangement links TRBV28 to TRBJ2-1; perhaps TRBD2 as D (5 bases). The CDR3 sequence is 15 residues long. Germline V gene sequence: CDR1 MDHEN, CDR2 SYDVKM. V lost 2 bases, J lost 7 bases, and 15 bases lay in between. CDR3 residues: CASSLGHRGLNEQFF. Here the CDR3 DNA reads TGTGCCAGCAGTTTAGGTCACCGCGGGTTAAATGAGCAGTTCTTC. The full variable domain, with the rest looked up from reference TRBV28 and TRBJ2-1, is DVKVTQSSRYLVKRTGEKVFLECVQDMDHENMFWYRQDPGLGLRLIYFSYDVKMKEKGDIPEGYSVSREKKERFSLILESASTNQTSMYLCASSLGHRGLNEQFFGPGTRLTVL.

The sample holds many counts of this clonotype. The V and J genes are TRBV10-3 and TRBJ2-1, with 15 bases fitting TRBD2. The CDR3 covers 19 residues. The germline gives CDR1 ENHRY, CDR2 SYGVKD. Trimming removed 4 bases from V and 1 base from J; junction bases left unmatched: 8. The CDR3 is CAISGGTSGRKPSYNEQFF. In DNA form, the CDR3 reads TGTGCCATCAGTGGTGGGACTAGCGGGAGGAAACCGTCCTACAATGAGCAGTTCTTC.

This clonotype was found many times. The chain recombines TRBV7-8 with TRBJ2-1; TRBD1 aligns across 11 bases. Unmatched junction bases numbered 6, after V lost 1 base and J lost 10 bases. Germline V gene sequence: CDR1 SGHVS, CDR2 FQNEAQ. The CDR3 consists of 15 residues. The DNA for the CDR3 is TGTGCCAGCAGCTTAGTTGGGACAGGGGGGTTGGAGCAGTTCTTC. This encodes CASSLVGTGGLEQFF. Full variable domain (remainder filled in from reference TRBV7-8 and TRBJ2-1): GAGVSQSPRYKVAKRGQDVALRCDPISGHVSLFWYQQALGQGPEFLTYFQNEAQLDKSGLPSDRFFAERPEGSVSTLKIQRTQQEDSAVYLCASSLVGTGGLEQFFGPGTRLTVL.

This clonotype was recorded at least ten times. The gene calls are TRBV10-3 and TRBJ1-1; D is unclear. V was shortened by 7 bases and J by 0 bases, with 9 bases between the two germline ends. Germline V gene lookup returns CDR1 ENHRY and CDR2 SYGVKD. This CDR3 comprises 13 residues. The CDR3 spells CAITSQLNTEAFF. In nucleotides, the CDR3 is TGTGCCATCACGAGCCAGTTGAACACTGAAGCTTTCTTT.

As regards this clonotype: A much larger clone sits a single nucleotide away, making a read error possible. The chain joins TRBV7-2 to TRBJ2-1; 7 bases map to TRBD2. The J call may not be correct, given that the DNA end is closer to TRBJ2-7. The CDR3 contains 14 residues. Germline CDR1 and CDR2: SGHTA and FQGNSA. CDR3 in DNA: TGTGCCAGCAGCTGGGGACTATTCAACAATGAGCAGTACTTC. As protein: CASSWGLFNNEQYF.

This rearrangement joins TRBV15 to TRBJ2-7; D is undetermined. V was pared by 6 bases and J by 4 bases, with 13 bases between. In germline, CDR1 is LNHNV, CDR2 YYDKDF (reference sequence). This CDR3 has 13 amino acids. The CDR3 DNA follows: TGTGCCACCAGTCCGGGTCTTTTATACGAGCAGTACTTC. It translates to CATSPGLLYEQYF.

There are many counts of this clonotype. As DNA, the CDR3 is TGCGCCAGCAGCTTCCAGGGCAATCAGCCCCAGCATTTT. The encoded protein is CASSFQGNQPQHF. V usage is TRBV5-1 and J usage is TRBJ1-5; D ambiguous. Between the trimmed V and J ends, which lost 2 bases and 2 bases, there was a span of 5 bases. CDR1 is SGHRS and CDR2 is YFSETQ in the germline V gene. The CDR3 loop spans 13 amino acids. The full variable domain, completed using reference TRBV5-1 and TRBJ1-5, is KAGVTQTPRYLIKTRGQQVTLSCSPISGHRSVSWYQQTPGQGLQFLFEYFSETQRNKGNFPGRFSGRQFSNSRSEMNVSTLELGDSALYLCASSFQGNQPQHFGDGTRLSIL.

There are many counts of this clonotype. The rearrangement uses TRBV19 and TRBJ2-5; TRBD2 matches 11 bases. The CDR3 has 16 residues. Germline values: CDR1 LNHDA, CDR2 SQIVND (reference sequence). V shed 3 bases, J shed 5 bases, and the junction held 8 bases outside the gene matches. In DNA form, the CDR3 reads TGTGCCAGTAGTATCGGACTAGCGGGCCAAGTGGAGACCCAGTACTTC. Amino acid sequence: CASSIGLAGQVETQYF. Full variable domain (rest looked up from reference TRBV19 and TRBJ2-5): DGGITQSPKYLFRKEGQNVTLSCEQNLNHDAMYWYRQDPGQGLRLIYYSQIVNDFQKGDIAEGYSVSREKKESFPLTVTSAQKNPTAFYLCASSIGLAGQVETQYFGPGTRLLVL.

This clonotype was recorded at least ten times. J is TRBJ2-3 and V is TRBV7-2; D gene ambiguous. Trimming stripped 1 base from V and 6 bases from J, with 11 bases between. The CDR3 is 14 residues long. The germline gives CDR1 SGHTA, CDR2 FQGNSA. The CDR3 bases are TGTGCCAGCAGCTTAGTGGCAGGTCCGGATACGCAGTATTTT. Residues: CASSLVAGPDTQYF.

The chain combines TRBV4-3 with TRBJ2-1, with TRBD2 matching over 11 bases. Germline CDR1 and CDR2: LGHNA and YSLEER. After removal of 1 base from V and 8 bases from J, the junction contained 7 bases not matched to a gene. The CDR3 runs to 16 residues. CDR3: CASSQVVAGGPYEQFF. The CDR3 coding sequence is TGCGCCAGCAGCCAAGTTGTAGCGGGAGGGCCGTATGAGCAGTTCTTC.

This clonotype was detected a few times. The genes are TRBV4-1 and TRBJ2-7; maybe TRBD1 (6 bases). CDR1 is MGHRA and CDR2 is YSYEKL in the germline V gene. The V end was cut by 3 bases, the J end by 3 bases, with 15 bases between. This CDR3 region has 15 residues. The CDR3 nucleotides read TGCGCCAGCAGCCACCCTCAGACAGGCATCTACGAGCAGTACTTC. This encodes CASSHPQTGIYEQYF.

This clonotype was detected ten times or more. The rearrangement links TRBV6-1 to TRBJ2-1, with 10 bases identical to TRBD2. Germline V gene data show CDR1 as MNHNS and CDR2 as SASEGT. There are 17 residues in the CDR3. Trimming took 3 bases from V and 4 from J; bases not matched to a gene: 9. CDR3 region: CASSEWAGTSAYNEQFF. CDR3 DNA sequence: TGTGCCAGCAGTGAGTGGGCGGGGACTAGCGCGTACAATGAGCAGTTCTTC.

This rearrangement joins TRBV7-6 to TRBJ2-1, with D possibly being TRBD2 (5 bases). Trimming shortened V by 1 base and J by 6 bases, and 16 bases separated the two germline ends. The CDR3 is 16 amino acids. Germline V gene lookup returns CDR1 SGHVS and CDR2 FNYEAQ. The CDR3 bases are TGTGCCAGCAGCTTAGGCGGCGGGCCCTCTCTCAATGAGCAGTTCTTC. This codes for CASSLGGGPSLNEQFF.

There are many counts of this clonotype. The V and J genes are TRBV5-5 and TRBJ1-1; 7 nucleotides agree with TRBD1. Germline trimming cut 0 bases from V and 1 base from J; bases unmatched to any gene: 6. Germline CDR1 is SGHKS and CDR2 is YYEKEE (reference sequence). The CDR3 spans 16 residues. CDR3 protein: CASSLGQGLRNTEAFF. CDR3 in DNA: TGTGCCAGCAGCTTGGGACAGGGCCTGAGGAACACTGAAGCTTTCTTT.

CDR3 residues: CASSYRQVEQFF. CDR3 DNA sequence: TGTGCCAGCAGCTATCGACAGGTGGAGCAGTTCTTC. The chain is built from TRBV5-4 and TRBJ2-1; a possible D gene is TRBD1 (6 bases). The CDR3 extends over 12 amino acids. CDR1 is SGHNT, CDR2 YYREEE, per germline (reference sequence). V gave up 3 bases and J gave up 10 bases, with 11 bases separating them.

This clonotype was counted at least ten times. This chain connects TRBV18 to TRBJ1-4; D unclear. V lost 2 bases and J 7 bases, leaving 11 bases between the germline ends. CDR1 is KGHSH and CDR2 is LQKENI in the germline V gene. The CDR3 has 14 amino acids. CDR3 bases: TGTGCCAGCTCACCATCCAGCGCTGGTGAAAAACTGTTTTTT. This sequence encodes CASSPSSAGEKLFF.

This clonotype was recorded at least ten times. CDR3 DNA: TGTGCCAGCAGCCCCTATACCTCGGGACAGGGTACCTACAATGAGCAGTTCTTC. Encoded protein: CASSPYTSGQGTYNEQFF. This chain connects TRBV5-5 to TRBJ2-1; 9 bases are a match to TRBD1. CDR3 length equals 18 residues. V was pared by 4 bases and J by 2 bases, with 13 bases of the junction left unmatched. Germline CDR1 and CDR2: SGHKS and YYEKEE (reference sequence).

Only a few counts were recorded for this clonotype. The chain combines TRBV27 with TRBJ1-1, with D perhaps matching TRBD1 (6 bases). This CDR3 spans 14 amino acids. The germline V and J ends were trimmed by 2 bases and 5 bases, with 12 bases remaining between them. The V gene's germline CDR1 is MNHEY and CDR2 SMNVEV (reference sequence). The CDR3 DNA follows: TGTGCCAGCAGTTTAAGAACAGGGTGGACTGAAGCTTTCTTT. Translation gives CASSLRTGWTEAFF.

This clonotype was seen at least ten times. This CDR3 is CSVANTEAFF. CDR3 DNA sequence: TGCAGCGTCGCTAACACTGAAGCTTTCTTT. V is TRBV29-1 and J is TRBJ1-1; no firm D call. The V gene lost 6 bases and the J gene lost 2 bases, with 4 bases spanning the gap. Germline CDR1 reads SQVTM; CDR2 reads ANQGSEA. The CDR3 sequence is 10 residues long.

This clonotype showed up many times. This sequence joins TRBV13 and TRBJ1-2; D remains unclear. With 2 bases removed from V and 4 bases from J, the gap between germline ends came to 8 bases. From germline, CDR1 is PRHDT and CDR2 FYEKMQ (reference sequence). CDR3 length: 13 residues. Written as DNA, the CDR3 is TGTGCCAGCAGCTTACGGTTTCTCTATGGCTACACCTTC. Residues: CASSLRFLYGYTF.

This clonotype was detected many times. V and J are TRBV6-2 or TRBV6-3 and TRBJ2-7; 7 bases fit TRBD1. The CDR3 is 15 amino acids. The junction had 9 bases not matched to a gene; V was cut back by 0 bases and J by 7 bases. Germline CDR1 and CDR2: MNHEY and SVGEGT. The CDR3 coding sequence is TGTGCCAGCAGTTACTCCGGGACAGCCCTACGTGAGCAGTACTTC. This codes for CASSYSGTALREQYF.

There are many counts of this clonotype. V usage is TRBV29-1 and J usage is TRBJ2-1; D is perhaps TRBD1 or TRBD2 (5 bases each). V was pared by 4 bases and J by 2 bases, with 15 bases between. The CDR3 consists of 15 residues. The germline CDR1 and CDR2 sequences are SQVTM and ANQGSEA. DNA for the CDR3: TGCAGCGTTGTGCCTCTGGGACCAACCTACAATGAGCAGTTCTTC. Residues: CSVVPLGPTYNEQFF.

The table lists this clonotype with a few counts. The chain carries TRBV28 and TRBJ1-5; unclear D gene. The ends were cut back, 6 bases at V and 8 bases at J, with 11 bases in the middle. Germline V CDR1 and CDR2: MDHEN, SYDVKM. CDR3 length: 12 residues. Here the CDR3 reads CASSHISEPQHF. Here the CDR3 DNA reads TGTGCCAGCAGCCACATTTCGGAGCCCCAGCATTTT.

This clonotype was recorded a few times. This chain connects TRBV6-2 or TRBV6-3 to TRBJ1-5; possible D gene TRBD1, 5 bases. The CDR3 is made up of 14 amino acids. V was trimmed by 8 bases and J by 6 bases, leaving 17 bases between them. The germline V gene has CDR1 MNHEY and CDR2 SVGEGT. In DNA, the CDR3 is TGTGCCAGCTCGTCCCTTTGGGGCGCTCAGCCCCAGCATTTT. Protein product: CASSSLWGAQPQHF.